The clone carrying this T cell receptor (beta chain) has just a few counts. This sample is drawn from a study of OX40 agonist ivuxolimab in advanced cancers. Study background: Patients with prior anti-PD-1, anti-PD-L1 or anti-CTLA-4 therapy were eligible; approximately 40% had some. Two cutaneous melanoma patients and one hepatocellular carcinoma patient, three in all, had partial responses.

Here immunoSEQ multiplex PCR was the method, and the copy in TCRdb shows in-frame clones only, minus some. The sample consists of about 14,000 clones, around 80% of them appearing once. CDR3 length: 13 residues. Per germline, CDR1 MNHNS and CDR2 SASEGT. J lost 6 bases, V lost 6 bases, and 4 bases had no gene match. The TCR was taken from an adult with an advanced solid tumor such as melanoma, head and neck, liver or kidney cancer. Sequenced material: CD4+ or CD8+ T cells sorted from blood, taken in a trial of the OX40 agonist ivuxolimab. This sequence joins TRBV6-1 and TRBJ2-4; 8 positions agree with TRBD1. The CDR3: CASSLDRGNIQYF. CDR3 in DNA: TGTGCCAGCAGCCTTGACAGGGGAAACATTCAGTACTTC.